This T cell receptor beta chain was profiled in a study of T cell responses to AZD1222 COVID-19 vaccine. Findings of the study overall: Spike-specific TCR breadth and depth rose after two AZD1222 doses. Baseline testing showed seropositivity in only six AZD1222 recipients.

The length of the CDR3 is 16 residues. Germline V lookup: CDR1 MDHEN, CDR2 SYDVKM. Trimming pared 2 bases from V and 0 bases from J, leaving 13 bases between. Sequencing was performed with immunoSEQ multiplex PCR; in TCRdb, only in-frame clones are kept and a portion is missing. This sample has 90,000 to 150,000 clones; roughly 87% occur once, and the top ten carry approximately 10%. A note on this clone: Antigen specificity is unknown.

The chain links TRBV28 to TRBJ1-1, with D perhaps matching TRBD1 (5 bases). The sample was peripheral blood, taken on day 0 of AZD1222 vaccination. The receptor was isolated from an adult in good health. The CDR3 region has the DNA TGTGCCAGCAGTTTAGTGCAGGGACGAATGAACACTGAAGCTTTCTTT. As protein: CASSLVQGRMNTEAFF.